The 9 T cell receptor beta chains reported below all come from one sample, sequenced in a study of identical twins. Each CDR3 protein gets one entry after TCRdb re-called the 5' RACE reads with MiXCR. The table lists 450,000 to 650,000 distinct CDR3 sequences, 9% to 10% of them singletons. In addition, the sample was reused for a study of yellow fever vaccine responses in identical twins.

Sequenced: PBMCs. The receptors were gathered from a woman between 18 and 29 years old in good health.

The gene calls are TRBV7-8 and TRBJ1-2; D is unclear. This CDR3 spans 14 amino acids. With 1 base removed from V and 4 bases from J, the gap between germline ends came to 10 bases. Germline CDR1 reads SGHVS; CDR2 reads FQNEAQ. Written as DNA, the CDR3 is TGTGCCAGCAGCTTAGTAGGATTTTCCTATGGCTACACCTTC. The encoded protein is CASSLVGFSYGYTF.

The chain couples TRBV7-2 to TRBJ1-2; TRBD1 is a possible D gene (5 bases). CDR1 is SGHTA, CDR2 FQGNSA, per germline. The CDR3 is 15 amino acids. Trimming stripped 6 bases from V and 4 bases from J, with 18 bases between. CDR3 protein: CASRIAGPVGYGYTF. The CDR3 DNA sequence: TGTGCCAGCAGGATCGCGGGGCCTGTCGGCTATGGCTACACCTTC. The full variable domain, rest sourced from reference TRBV7-2 and TRBJ1-2, is GAGVSQSPSNKVTEKGKDVELRCDPISGHTALYWYRQSLGQGLEFLIYFQGNSAPDKSGLPSDRFSAERTGGSVSTLTIQRTQQEDSAVYLCASRIAGPVGYGYTFGSGTRLTVV.

This clonotype has only a few counts. V gene TRBV21-1 combines with J gene TRBJ2-1; TRBD1 is the table's D call and was not checked against the DNA. TRBV21-1 counts as a pseudogene. The CDR3 runs 15 residues. In DNA, the CDR3 is TGTGCCAGCAGCACCGGGACAGGGGTAGGGGATGAGCAGTTCTTC. Encoded protein: CASSTGTGVGDEQFF.

This clonotype was seen a few times. The chain employs TRBV11-2 and TRBJ2-1; D not certain. The CDR3 length is 16 residues. Trimming removed 1 base at V and 0 bases at J, with 10 bases between. CDR1 SGHAT and CDR2 FQNNGV come from the germline V gene. The DNA for the CDR3 is TGTGCCAGCAGCTTAGTTGCCTGGAGCTCCTACAATGAGCAGTTCTTC. Its protein is CASSLVAWSSYNEQFF.

The sample holds a few counts of this clonotype. The chain carries TRBV7-2 and TRBJ2-1; a weak D match, TRBD1 (8 bases). Trimming took 1 base from V and 3 from J, leaving 13 bases between them. Germline loops: CDR1 SGHTA, CDR2 FQGNSA. This CDR3 spans 16 amino acids. CDR3 in DNA: TGTGCCAGCAGCTTAGTACAGGGGGGGTACTACAATGAGCAGTTCTTC. The encoded protein is CASSLVQGGYYNEQFF.

This clonotype was observed at least ten times. The J gene is TRBJ2-7, the V gene TRBV5-1; 7 bases fit TRBD1. The CDR3 runs to 13 residues. Per the germline V gene, CDR1 is SGHRS and CDR2 is YFSETQ. V was clipped by 1 base and J by 7 bases; unmatched bases: 5. The CDR3 DNA is TGCGCCAGCAGCTTGTTGACAGGGTGGGAGCAGTACTTC. Its translation is CASSLLTGWEQYF. Looking up the rest from reference TRBV5-1 and TRBJ2-7 gives the full variable domain: KAGVTQTPRYLIKTRGQQVTLSCSPISGHRSVSWYQQTPGQGLQFLFEYFSETQRNKGNFPGRFSGRQFSNSRSEMNVSTLELGDSALYLCASSLLTGWEQYFGPGTRLTVT.

In this sample, this clonotype turned up many times. V usage is TRBV7-9 and J usage is TRBJ1-2; no reliable D call. V dropped 3 bases and J dropped 7 bases, with 15 bases sitting between them. The CDR3 has 14 residues. Germline lookup yields CDR1 SEHNR and CDR2 FQNEAQ (reference sequence). The CDR3 loop reads CASSFFGSISGYTF. The CDR3 DNA reads TGTGCCAGCAGCTTTTTCGGGAGCATCAGTGGCTACACCTTC.

This clonotype was detected many times. This chain connects TRBV6-6 to TRBJ1-2; D unresolved. The CDR3 is 11 residues long. V was clipped by 5 bases and J by 9 bases, with 10 bases between them. Germline CDR1 is MNHNY and CDR2 is SVGAGI (reference sequence). This CDR3 is CASSPLVSYTF. CDR3 bases: TGTGCCAGCAGTCCCCTCGTAAGCTACACCTTC.

This clonotype was seen many times. J is TRBJ1-3 and V is TRBV6-5; D gene unclear. V lost 2 bases to trimming and J lost 5 bases, with 13 bases between them. This CDR3 has 15 amino acids. Germline CDR1 reads MNHEY; CDR2 reads SVGAGI. The DNA for the CDR3 is TGTGCCAGCAGTTACCGGGCAGAGGAGAGAAACACCATATATTTT. Translation gives CASSYRAEERNTIYF.